This T cell receptor (beta chain) was obtained from a study of beta chain features in type 1 diabetes. Expressed TCRB transcripts were sequenced because the isolated RNA had all been reverse transcribed beforehand. Around 3.57 million reads was the average for naive, central memory and regulatory T cell samples. Clones were read by immunoSEQ multiplex PCR, and TCRdb kept only the in-frame ones, dropping some. The sample carries around 250,000 clones, around 25% recorded once. Sorting with CD45RO/CCR7/CD25/CD127/CD95/CD27 yielded naive, central memory, regulatory and stem-like memory CD4+ cells. This clone was counted between two and nine times. The antigen is undetermined. Broader study findings: Moderate but significant shortening of TCRB CDR3s was recorded in all four CD4+ subsets from Type 1 diabetes patients. The VDJ junctions of type 1 diabetes patients carried fewer insertions and more deletions. Shorter templates may be favored by PCR, equally so in patients and controls.

This clonotype was sampled from a young woman with type 1 diabetes. Sequencing was done on a sample of naive CD4+ T cells from blood.

The CDR3, as DNA: TGTGCCAGCAACTCGGGAGGGCCGCAGAATGAGCAGTTCTTC. The encoded protein is CASNSGGPQNEQFF. The chain recombines TRBV2 with TRBJ2-1, with 8 bases identical to TRBD2. Germline loops: CDR1 SNHLY, CDR2 FYNNEI. This CDR3 is 14 amino acids long. The V segment lost 7 bases and the J segment 7 bases; nucleotides outside the gene matches: 9. Based on the CDR3 plus reference TRBV2 and TRBJ2-1, the full variable domain is EPEVTQTPSHQVTQMGQEVILRCVPISNHLYFYWYRQILGQKVEFLVSFYNNEISEKSEIFDDQFSVERPDGSNFTLKIRSTKLEDSAMYFCASNSGGPQNEQFFGPGTRLTVL.